Below are 22 T cell receptor beta chains sequenced from a single sample in a study of T cell clones after liver transplantation. Data came from immunoSEQ multiplex PCR; TCRdb stores just in-frame clones and leaves some out. This sample has 55,000 to 75,000 clones; 90% to 95% occur once, and the top ten carry roughly 0.9%. Here the sequenced sample was CD4+ T cells from blood, taken 25 months after liver transplant. The receptor source for this set is a human patient who received a liver transplant. Some T cells may arise from the graft donor.

The chain links TRBV2 to TRBJ1-1, with a possible D match to TRBD1 (5 bases). Germline V gives CDR1 SNHLY, CDR2 FYNNEI. The CDR3 extends over 14 amino acids. The V and J ends lost 3 bases and 3 bases respectively, with 11 bases between them. The CDR3 loop reads CASSDRALDTEAFF. Here the CDR3 DNA reads TGTGCCAGCAGTGACAGGGCTCTGGACACTGAAGCTTTCTTT.

The chain employs TRBV4-1 and TRBJ2-2; the D call may be TRBD1 or TRBD2 (5 bases each). The germline V gene has CDR1 MGHRA and CDR2 YSYEKL. The CDR3 runs to 16 residues. Trimming left V 5 bases short and J 3 bases short, with 16 bases between. CDR3 nucleotide sequence: TGCGCCAGCAGCGACCGGGACCCCACTTACACCGGGGAGCTGTTTTTT. Its protein product is CASSDRDPTYTGELFF.

The chain combines TRBV5-1 with TRBJ1-2, with D perhaps TRBD1 (5 bases). The CDR3 is 13 residues long. Germline V gene lookup returns CDR1 SGHRS and CDR2 YFSETQ. Trimming removed 3 bases from V and 3 bases from J, with 9 bases in between. The CDR3 sequence is CASSSGKDYGYTF. The CDR3, as DNA: TGCGCCAGCAGCTCAGGGAAGGACTATGGCTACACCTTC.

The CDR3 spells CSFSVGTYEQYF. In DNA form, the CDR3 reads TGCAGCTTTTCAGTAGGGACCTACGAGCAGTACTTC. This chain uses TRBV29-1 with TRBJ2-7; D is uncertain. V gave up 8 bases and J gave up 2 bases, with 13 bases separating them. This CDR3 comprises 12 residues. CDR1 and CDR2 from the germline V gene are SQVTM and ANQGSEA.

The chain employs TRBV30 and TRBJ2-2, with D maybe TRBD1 (6 bases). The CDR3 has 13 residues. Germline CDR1 and CDR2: GTSNPN and SVGIG (reference sequence). Trimming stripped 2 bases from V and 7 bases from J, with 11 bases between. The CDR3 loop is CAWSLQGRGELFF. The CDR3 coding sequence is TGTGCCTGGAGTTTACAGGGTCGCGGGGAGCTGTTTTTT.

Comments on this clone: Within the sample, other DNA sequences also encode this same CDR3. The chain has TRBV5-1 and TRBJ2-2; D is perhaps TRBD1 or TRBD2 (5 bases each). The CDR3 contains 15 residues. Germline assignment: CDR1 SGHRS and CDR2 YFSETQ. V gave up 4 bases and J gave up 1 base, with 11 bases separating them. CDR3 protein: CASSPGTVNTGELFF. The DNA of the CDR3 is TGCGCCAGCAGCCCCGGGACGGTGAACACCGGGGAGCTGTTTTTT.

The chain uses TRBV5-1 and TRBJ2-6; D ambiguous. The CDR3 sequence is 15 residues long. Trimming stripped 0 bases from V and 1 base from J, with 5 bases between. Germline values: CDR1 SGHRS, CDR2 YFSETQ. CDR3 sequence (DNA): TGCGCCAGCAGCTTGGTGGGTTCTGGGGCCAACGTCCTGACTTTC. This codes for CASSLVGSGANVLTF.

This clone is a singleton in its sample. This sequence joins TRBV11-3 and TRBJ2-2; no clear D. CDR3 length: 16 residues. V was clipped by 0 bases and J by 6 bases, with 14 bases between them. CDR1 and CDR2 (germline): SGHNT, YENEEA. The CDR3 coding sequence is TGTGCCAGCAGCTTAGATCCCCCGGAGCTCGCCGGGGAGCTGTTTTTT. This encodes CASSLDPPELAGELFF.

Details on this clone: Other DNA sequences in the sample encode the same CDR3. V and J are TRBV28 and TRBJ1-2; the D is unclear. The V gene lost 3 bases and the J gene lost 2 bases, with 1 base spanning the gap. Germline values: CDR1 MDHEN, CDR2 SYDVKM. CDR3 length: 11 residues. The CDR3 reads CASSFNYGYTF. The CDR3 DNA reads as TGTGCCAGCAGTTTCAACTATGGCTACACCTTC.

The J gene is TRBJ1-2, the V gene TRBV11-3, with 11 positions matching TRBD1. V was clipped by 3 bases and J by 0 bases; unmatched bases: 3. Germline V gene lookup returns CDR1 SGHNT and CDR2 YENEEA. The length of the CDR3 is 16 residues. This chain's CDR3 is CASSFGTGGANYGYTF. The CDR3 DNA sequence: TGTGCCAGCAGCTTCGGGACAGGGGGGGCTAACTATGGCTACACCTTC.

This sequence joins TRBV11-2 and TRBJ2-2; D ambiguous. CDR3 length equals 13 residues. Looked up from germline, CDR1 is SGHAT and CDR2 is FQNNGV. Trimming removed 5 bases from V and 5 bases from J, with 9 bases in between. CDR3 residues: CASSGIRTGELFF. The CDR3 region has the DNA TGTGCCAGCAGCGGAATAAGGACCGGGGAGCTGTTTTTT.

J is TRBJ1-1 and V is TRBV11-2; D is perhaps TRBD1 (6 bases). V lost 6 bases and J lost 2, with 16 bases in between. CDR1 SGHAT and CDR2 FQNNGV come from the germline V gene. The CDR3 is 15 amino acids. In DNA form, the CDR3 reads TGTGCCAGCAGTCATAGACGGACAGTTAACACTGAAGCTTTCTTT. It yields the protein CASSHRRTVNTEAFF.

Concerning this clone itself: Within the sample, other DNA sequences also encode this same CDR3. The chain is built from TRBV5-5 and TRBJ2-7; D ambiguous. The CDR3 spans 12 residues. Trimming stripped 0 bases from V and 3 bases from J, with 4 bases between. Per germline, CDR1 SGHKS and CDR2 YYEKEE (reference sequence). CDR3 in amino acids: CASSLGIYEQYF. In nucleotides, the CDR3 is TGTGCCAGCAGCTTGGGAATCTACGAGCAGTACTTC.

The CDR3 spells CASSLDGAGFTYTDTQYF. CDR3 nucleotides: TGTGCCAGCAGCTTAGATGGAGCGGGCTTCACCTACACAGATACGCAGTATTTT. The rearrangement links TRBV11-2 to TRBJ2-3, with D possibly being TRBD2 (6 bases). The CDR3 is made up of 18 amino acids. The V and J ends lost 0 bases and 2 bases respectively, with 18 bases between them. In germline, CDR1 is SGHAT, CDR2 FQNNGV.

This clone has only one observation. The chain carries TRBV7-3 and TRBJ2-2; D call uncertain. In germline, CDR1 is SGHTA, CDR2 FQGTGA. Trimming removed 1 base at V and 6 bases at J, with 3 bases between. CDR3 length: 12 residues. CDR3 nucleotides: TGTGCCAGCAGCTTAAGCCCCGGGGAGCTGTTTTTT. This translates into CASSLSPGELFF.

The chain employs TRBV5-1 and TRBJ2-3; 12 bases fit TRBD2. Germline-derived CDR1 and CDR2 are SGHRS and YFSETQ. Unmatched junction bases numbered 8, after V lost 4 bases and J lost 2 bases. The CDR3 runs to 17 residues. CDR3 region: CASSRRGTSGYTDTQYF. The CDR3 DNA is TGCGCCAGCAGCCGTAGGGGGACTAGCGGGTACACAGATACGCAGTATTTT.

The V and J genes are TRBV15 and TRBJ1-1; D remains unclear. V was cut by 3 bases and J by 6 bases, with 8 bases left in between. Per the germline V gene, CDR1 is LNHNV and CDR2 is YYDKDF (reference sequence). CDR3 length: 12 amino acids. The CDR3, as DNA: TGTGCCACCAGCAGTCGGACCGCTGAAGCTTTCTTT. It codes for CATSSRTAEAFF. The entire variable domain, with the rest obtained from reference TRBV15 and TRBJ1-1, is as follows: DAMVIQNPRYQVTQFGKPVTLSCSQTLNHNVMYWYQQKSSQAPKLLFHYYDKDFNNEADTPDNFQSRRPNTSFCFLDIRSPGLGDTAMYLCATSSRTAEAFFGQGTRLTVV.

The gene calls are TRBV11-3 and TRBJ1-4; 9 nucleotides match TRBD1. Trimming at V came to 3 bases and at J to 6 bases, leaving 8 bases not matched to a gene. CDR3 size: 16 residues. Germline CDR1 SGHNT, CDR2 YENEEA. CDR3 amino acids: CASSFTYRDRDEKLFF. The CDR3 bases are TGTGCCAGCAGCTTCACTTACCGGGACAGGGATGAAAAACTGTTTTTT.

This chain joins TRBV27 and TRBJ2-5; a weak D match, TRBD1 (6 bases). V was clipped by 3 bases and J by 5 bases, with 10 bases between them. The germline gives CDR1 MNHEY, CDR2 SMNVEV (reference sequence). This CDR3 contains 13 residues. The CDR3 region is CASSLGAGETQYF. The CDR3 DNA follows: TGTGCCAGCAGTTTGGGGGCCGGGGAGACCCAGTACTTC.

The chain links TRBV18 to TRBJ1-3, with 9 bases lining up with TRBD1. The CDR3 sequence is 16 residues long. With V trimmed by 6 bases and J by 2 bases, 8 bases remained unmatched. Germline lookup yields CDR1 KGHSH and CDR2 LQKENI. In DNA, the CDR3 is TGTGCCAGCTCCCGCACAGGGGGCGTGGCTGGAAACACCATATATTTT. Protein: CASSRTGGVAGNTIYF.

The chain joins TRBV11-2 to TRBJ1-3, with 10 bases fitting TRBD1. The CDR3 is 15 residues long. The ends lost 2 bases at V and 11 bases at J; junction bases unmatched: 9. Germline V lookup: CDR1 SGHAT, CDR2 FQNNGV. CDR3 sequence reads: CASSLLGTGAFAIYF. CDR3 bases: TGTGCCAGCAGCTTATTAGGGACAGGGGCGTTTGCCATATATTTT. Drawing the rest from reference TRBV11-2 and TRBJ1-3, the complete variable domain is EAGVAQSPRYKIIEKRQSVAFWCNPISGHATLYWYQQILGQGPKLLIQFQNNGVVDDSQLPKDRFSAERLKGVDSTLKIQPAKLEDSAVYLCASSLLGTGAFAIYFGEGSWLTVV.

The V gene is TRBV9, the J gene TRBJ1-2; maybe TRBD1 (6 bases). This CDR3 contains 14 residues. Trimming cost V 2 bases and J 2 bases, with 10 bases left between them. Germline-derived CDR1 and CDR2 are SGDLS and YYNGEE. In DNA form, the CDR3 reads TGTGCCAGCAGCGTGAATGACAGGAACTATGGCTACACCTTC. It encodes CASSVNDRNYGYTF.